A selection of T cell receptor beta chains follows, all from one sample in a study of T cell changes during pregnancy in multiple sclerosis. Method: immunoSEQ multiplex PCR; TCRdb's copy keeps in-frame clones and lacks some. The sample includes about 80,000 clones, 85% to 95% of them seen just once. This material consisted of peripheral blood, taken in the third trimester of pregnancy. The origin of the receptors is a female donor with multiple sclerosis, enrolled in a pregnancy study. The CDR3 runs from the conserved cysteine through the conserved F or W. Fields, in order: D gene, CDR3 length, clone size, J gene, V gene, CDR3 DNA, CDR3 protein. The D gene is left open where the match is weak. Not all rows give a size; the values are once, few, many and, for expanded clones, a class.

TRBD2,13,NA,TRBJ2-5,TRBV18,TGTGCCAGCTCACCCGGGGGGCAAGAGACCCAGTACTTC,CASSPGGQETQYF
NA,16,NA,TRBJ1-4,TRBV4-2,TGTGCCAGCAGTCAATCGGTACAGGGAAATGGTGAAAAACTGTTTTTT,CASSQSVQGNGEKLFF
NA,15,once,TRBJ2-3,TRBV2,TGTGCCAGCAGGGATTCTGGCCTCGGATGGGGGCTCGGGTATTTT,CASRDSGLGWGLGYF
NA,16,NA,TRBJ1-2,TRBV6-5,TGTGCCAGCAGTTACTCGATTTACAGCGGGCCGTATGGCTACACCTTC,CASSYSIYSGPYGYTF
NA,13,NA,TRBJ2-3,TRBV18,TGTGCCAGCTCACCACTGAGTTCAGATACGCAGTATTTT,CASSPLSSDTQYF
NA,13,NA,TRBJ2-1,TRBV29-1,TGCAGCGCCAACTGGGCCGAGGGCGGTGAGCAGTTCTTC,CSANWAEGGEQFF
TRBD2,16,NA,TRBJ2-3,TRBV9,TGTGCCAGCAGCCTGGGACTAGCGGTAAGCACAGATACGCAGTATTTT,CASSLGLAVSTDTQYF
TRBD1,15,NA,TRBJ1-1,TRBV10-3,TGTGCCATCAGTGACCGGACAGGGATGAACACTGAAGCTTTCTTT,CAISDRTGMNTEAFF
TRBD2,16,NA,TRBJ2-1,TRBV2,TGTGCCAGCAGTGAAGACCGACTAGCGGGGGGGAGTGAGCAGTTCTTC,CASSEDRLAGGSEQFF
NA,15,once,TRBJ1-1,TRBV5-1,TGCGCCAGCAGCCAGGGTCTGGGAATGAACACTGAAGCTTTCTTT,CASSQGLGMNTEAFF
NA,14,NA,TRBJ2-1,TRBV11-3,TGTGCCAGCAGCCCCTCCCCTTCCTACAATGAGCAGTTCTTC,CASSPSPSYNEQFF
NA,13,NA,TRBJ1-1,TRBV19,TGTGCCGCCCGACAGGATTTGAACACTGAAGCTTTCTTT,CAARQDLNTEAFF
NA,12,NA,TRBJ2-7,TRBV5-1,TGCGCCAGCAGCTTCGACAGCCACGAGCAGTACTTC,CASSFDSHEQYF
NA,13,NA,TRBJ1-1,TRBV4-1,TGCGCCAGCAGCAGGCAGGAGAACACTGAAGCTTTCTTT,CASSRQENTEAFF
NA,12,NA,TRBJ1-2,TRBV2,TGTGCCAGCAGCGTAGGGGGATATGGCTACACCTTC,CASSVGGYGYTF
TRBD2,15,NA,TRBJ2-1,TRBV7-7,TGTGCTAGCAGCCTAGGGACTAGCGAGTACAATGAGCAGTTCTTC,CASSLGTSEYNEQFF
TRBD1,15,NA,TRBJ2-5,TRBV5-1,TGCGCCAGCAGCTCACTCGGGACAGGCCAAGAGACCCAGTACTTC,CASSSLGTGQETQYF
NA,14,NA,TRBJ1-5,TRBV30,TGTGCCTGGAGTTTAGGGGGGGCACGGCAGCCCCAGCATTTT,CAWSLGGARQPQHF
NA,13,NA,TRBJ1-2,TRBV9,TGTGCCAGCAGCAAACAAGGGGGGGCCGGTTACACCTTC,CASSKQGGAGYTF
NA,14,NA,TRBJ1-2,TRBV7-2,TGTGCCAGCAGCTTAATTTGGGGGGGTGCGGGCTACACCTTC,CASSLIWGGAGYTF
NA,17,NA,TRBJ2-2,TRBV7-3,TGTGCCAGCAGTAACACCCCCGGGGACTCTTCTACCGGGGAGCTGTTTTTT,CASSNTPGDSSTGELFF
NA,15,NA,TRBJ2-5,TRBV5-1,TGCGCCAGCAGCTTGGAAGGAGGGCGGGCGGAGACCCAGTACTTC,CASSLEGGRAETQYF
NA,13,NA,TRBJ1-2,TRBV28,TGTGCCAGCAGTTTAGCCCGCGGCTATGGCTACACCTTC,CASSLARGYGYTF
TRBD2,17,NA,TRBJ2-1,TRBV19,TGTGCCAGTAGTACGTCGATCGGGACTAGCGGGGACAATGAGCAGTTCTTC,CASSTSIGTSGDNEQFF
TRBD1,14,NA,TRBJ2-7,TRBV5-4,TGTGCCAGCAGCTTCGGGACAGGGACCTACGAGCAGTACTTC,CASSFGTGTYEQYF
NA,12,NA,TRBJ1-1,TRBV6-6,TGTGCCAGCAGCAGTTATGAGACAGAAGCTTTCTTT,CASSSYETEAFF
NA,14,NA,TRBJ2-1,TRBV5-1,TGCGCCAGCAGCCTGACATTATCCTACAATGAGCAGTTCTTC,CASSLTLSYNEQFF
NA,12,NA,TRBJ1-1,TRBV15,TGTGCCACCAGCAGAGATACATTTGAAGCTTTCTTT,CATSRDTFEAFF
NA,12,NA,TRBJ1-1,TRBV5-1,TGCGCCAGCAGCTTGAGGGGGACTGAAGCTTTCTTT,CASSLRGTEAFF
NA,13,NA,TRBJ1-1,TRBV6-1,TGTGCCAGCAGTGTTTCCCTTAACACTGAAGCTTTCTTT,CASSVSLNTEAFF
TRBD2,15,NA,TRBJ2-1,TRBV27,TGTGCCAGCAGTTTAGTGCGGGAGTCCTACAATGAGCAGTTCTTC,CASSLVRESYNEQFF
NA,17,NA,TRBJ1-2,TRBV13,TGTGCCAGCAGCTTACGAGGCCCCCAGTCAGTGAACTATGGCTACACCTTC,CASSLRGPQSVNYGYTF
NA,13,once,TRBJ1-1,TRBV10-1,TGCGCCAGCACCCAGGGGAGGGTCGCTGAAGCTTTCTTT,CASTQGRVAEAFF
NA,16,NA,TRBJ1-3,TRBV4-1,TGCGCCAGCAGCCAAAACCAGGGGAACTCTGGAAACACCATATATTTT,CASSQNQGNSGNTIYF
TRBD1,13,NA,TRBJ1-1,TRBV10-3,TGTGCCATCAGTGCGGGACAGATCACTGAAGCTTTCTTT,CAISAGQITEAFF
TRBD1,18,NA,TRBJ1-4,TRBV11-3,TGTGCCAGCAGTAAATTGGGACAGCCCACTACAACTAATGAAAAACTGTTTTTT,CASSKLGQPTTTNEKLFF
NA,12,NA,TRBJ2-2,TRBV11-1,TGTGCCAGCAGCTTAGCGAGCGGGGAGCTGTTTTTT,CASSLASGELFF
TRBD1,14,NA,TRBJ2-2,TRBV5-6,TGTGCCAGCAGCTTACAGGGGCACACCGGGGAGCTGTTTTTT,CASSLQGHTGELFF
TRBD1,17,NA,TRBJ2-3,TRBV29-1,TGCAGCGTTGAACTCCGGGACAGGGCCTCTAGCACAGATACGCAGTATTTT,CSVELRDRASSTDTQYF